These T cell receptor beta chains were read from a single sample in a study of T cells after yellow fever vaccination. MiXCR, run by TCRdb on the 5' RACE reads, gives a single entry per CDR3 protein. Here the sample spans roughly 500,000 distinct CDR3 sequences, 15% to 20% being singletons. The sequencing here drew on PBMCs, taken 15 days after the yellow fever booster vaccination. The receptor source for this set is a man younger than 45 who received the YFV17D yellow fever vaccine. Both conserved end residues are part of each CDR3. The D gene is left open where the match is weak. Clone sizes are given selectively: once, few, many, or a class where the clone is expanded.

DNA	CDR3	size	J	V	length	D
TGTGCCAGCAGCCTCGAGCCGGGCACTGAAGCTTTCTTT	CASSLEPGTEAFF	few	TRBJ1-1	TRBV28	13	-
TGCGCCAGCAGCCATAAAGAAGGACAGGAGTACTACGAGCAGTACTTC	CASSHKEGQEYYEQYF	few	TRBJ2-7	TRBV4-3	16	TRBD1
TGCAGTGTCAGCCCACAGGGCTACGAGCAGTACTTC	CSVSPQGYEQYF	few	TRBJ2-7	TRBV20-1	12	-
TGTGCCAGCAGTAGAAGCCCGGGACAGGGTCTTGTCCATGAGCAGTTCTTC	CASSRSPGQGLVHEQFF	once	TRBJ2-1	TRBV12-3/TRBV12-4	17	TRBD1
TGTGCCAGCAGCTTACCTAGCCAGCCCCAGCATTTT	CASSLPSQPQHF	many	TRBJ1-5	TRBV7-6	12	-
TGTGCCAGCTTGGCTTGGAACACTGAAGCTTTCTTT	CASLAWNTEAFF	-	TRBJ1-1	TRBV7-8	12	-
TGTGCCATCAGTGAGACGGGGGCGAACACTGAAGCTTTCTTT	CAISETGANTEAFF	few	TRBJ1-1	TRBV10-3	14	-
TGTGCCAGCAGCTTATCCTCCAACTACGAGCAGTACTTC	CASSLSSNYEQYF	few	TRBJ2-7	TRBV7-8	13	-
TGCGCCAGCAGCGAGGATAGCGAGCAGTACTTC	CASSEDSEQYF	-	TRBJ2-7	TRBV5-1	11	-
TGCAGCACCCAGGAGTTAGGGACCCAGTACTTC	CSTQELGTQYF	-	TRBJ2-5	TRBV29-1	11	-
TGTGCCAGTACCCTTCTCGGGGGCCATGAGCAGTTCTTC	CASTLLGGHEQFF	few	TRBJ2-1	TRBV6-6	13	-
TGTGCCAGCATTAAGGGGGCGAGTCAGCCCCAGCATTTT	CASIKGASQPQHF	few	TRBJ1-5	TRBV2	13	TRBD1
TGTGCCAGCTACCCGGACAGGGTAGTTAGAACTGAAGCTTTCTTT	CASYPDRVVRTEAFF	few	TRBJ1-1	TRBV18	15	TRBD1
TGTGCCAGCAGTTCGCTTAGCGGGAGCTACGAGCAGTACTTC	CASSSLSGSYEQYF	-	TRBJ2-7	TRBV12-3/TRBV12-4	14	TRBD2
TGTGCCAGCAGCGTACAGGGGGGAGCAAGCGAGCAGTACTTC	CASSVQGGASEQYF	-	TRBJ2-7	TRBV14	14	TRBD1
TGCGCCAGCTATGGCGGAAACACCGGGGAGCTGTTTTTT	CASYGGNTGELFF	few	TRBJ2-2	TRBV5-1	13	-
TGTGCCAGCACCCGTGGAGGCGGCGCGGTGATACACGAGCAGTACTTC	CASTRGGGAVIHEQYF	few	TRBJ2-7	TRBV28	16	-